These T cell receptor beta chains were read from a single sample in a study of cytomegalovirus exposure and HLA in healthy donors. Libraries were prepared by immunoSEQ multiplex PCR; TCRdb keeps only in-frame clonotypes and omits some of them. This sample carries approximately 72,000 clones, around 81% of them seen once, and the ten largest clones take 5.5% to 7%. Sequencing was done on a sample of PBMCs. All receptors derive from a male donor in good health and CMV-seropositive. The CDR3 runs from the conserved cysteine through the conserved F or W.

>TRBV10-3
CAISDSTGSQPQHF
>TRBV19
CASTRTGDQIEKLFF
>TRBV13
CASSFKFF
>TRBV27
CASSLSPTAEAFF
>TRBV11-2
CASSKRPGTGATNEKLFF
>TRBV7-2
CASSLVLGPGNTIYF
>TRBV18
CASARGNNQPQHF
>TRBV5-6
CASSLLTDYEQYF
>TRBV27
CASSSQGLAGVHTSSYEQYF
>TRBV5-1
CASSLEIQRDTEAFF